This T cell receptor beta chain was identified during a study of cytomegalovirus exposure and HLA in healthy donors. Background on the study: One earlier analysis, a look at approximately 190 million T cells, found about 100 million unique TCR beta sequences.

PCR used 60 Vbeta primers and 13 Jbeta primers. Assay used: immunoSEQ multiplex PCR; TCRdb lists only in-frame clones, some missing. In the table there are some 190,000 clones, roughly four fifths of which are singletons. A single count supports this clone. What it recognizes is unknown. This CDR3 comprises 13 residues. V was pared by 7 bases and J by 8 bases, with 6 bases of the junction left unmatched. Germline V gene sequence: CDR1 GTSNPN, CDR2 SVGIG (reference sequence). General study points: In a later analysis, most CMV-associated TCR beta chains appeared HLA-restricted. Later on, an analysis found that several of the most significant clusters appeared to be linked to common viral pathogens, which included parvovirus B19. The majority of TCR sequences were rare, yet some public TCRs appeared in many donors.

The receptor was isolated from a young man in good health and CMV-seronegative. The sequenced sample was PBMCs. The gene calls are TRBV30 and TRBJ1-6; 9 bases match TRBD1. This CDR3 is CALTRDRDSPLHF. Here the CDR3 DNA reads TGTGCCTTGACCCGGGACAGGGATTCACCCCTCCACTTT.